The TCR beta chain described here comes from a study of blood T cells in healthy people across ages (dated by TCRdb to 2014 to 2015). For context, the study as a whole: In model experiments, roughly one uniquely barcoded TCR beta cDNA molecule per two T cells was captured by template switching. Donors of different ages were randomly distributed across sequencing lanes to avoid experimental bias. The donors were split into four age groups: young (average around 15 years), middle-aged (more than 35), aged (over 55) and long-lived (under 90). For two donors (one aged 18 to 29 and one aged 80 or older), the study analyzed two additional independent replicas of 1 million unique cDNA reads from the same blood draw. The study measured age-related changes in TCR beta repertoire diversity using deep sequencing normalized with unique cDNA molecular identifiers. Summary of the overall study and its limitations: The long-lived group showed more naive CD4+ T cells, fewer expanded clones and increased TCR diversity than the aged group, suggesting age selection. A strong correlation was found between observed TCR beta diversity and the percentage of naive T cells measured by flow cytometry. Estimates of total diversity based on one million sequenced T cells were considered lower bounds and underestimates. The CMV infection status of donors was not known, potentially confounding age-related changes in expanded clonotypes. Because profiling used bulk unsorted PBMCs, naive and antigen-experienced compartments could not be compared conclusively. Observed TCR beta diversity per million T cells fell roughly linearly with age, and a significant reduction was already apparent by age around 36.

This clonotype has only a few counts. Its antigen is unknown. The sample holds no much larger clone one base away, and base qualities are not on file. Donors were approximately 42 systemically healthy Caucasian individuals from Russia aged roughly 6 to 90 years. Each donor gave around 9.9 milliliters of peripheral blood, collected into EDTA-treated Vacutainer tubes. Ficoll-Paque density-gradient centrifugation was used to isolate PBMCs, with at least 6.5 million per sample. Trizol reagent was used to extract total RNA from the PBMCs, yielding at least 5.5 micrograms per sample. Naive CD45RAhigh/CD27high T cell percentages were measured by flow cytometry on a PBMC aliquot from every donor. Library construction relied on 5' RACE. For sequencing, an Illumina HiSeq 2500 was employed. The second PCR ran for roughly 6 to 11 cycles and used a J-beta primer mix along with a sample-barcoded 5' primer. Each TCR beta cDNA molecule received a unique molecular identifier from a template-switch 5' adaptor carrying 12 random nucleotides. At least 3 million CDR3-containing paired-end reads were obtained from each sample. The Mint cDNA synthesis kit, primed by a TRBC-specific oligonucleotide, was used to synthesize first-strand cDNA from all RNA. Following uracil-DNA glycosylase treatment, a first 18-cycle PCR with universal primers M1SS and BC2_uni_R was performed on all cDNA. In the paper's pipeline: For normalization, 1 million high-quality reads were randomly selected from each sample, with every read carrying a distinct molecular identifier. Instead of being binned into consensus sequences, reads that shared molecular identifiers were thrown out. CDR3 identification, clonotype clustering and error correction used MiTCR with a Q25 quality threshold and the strictest error-elimination algorithm. Lower-bound total TCR beta diversity was estimated with a nonparametric unseen species model using Euler transformation. Clones were called with MiXCR by TCRdb after fastp trimmed the public reads at Q25, and only in-frame beta chains were retained. Rows with one shared CDR3 protein collapse into an entry with the most common genes and DNA. The V and J calls were not made by the authors but by TCRdb's processing. This sample is represented by 650,000 to 1,000,000 distinct CDR3 sequences; 35% to 50% of them were singletons. Of the sample, around 18% falls within the top ten clones.

Looking up the germline V gene (reference sequence) yields CDR1 DFQATT and CDR2 SNEGSKA. The CDR3 goes from the cysteine to the phenylalanine over 16 residues. Of the read, only the CDR3 DNA is kept; its 48 bases are in frame from base 1. Between the V and J ends, shortened by 0 bases and 1 base respectively, the junction contains 14 bases. The sequence came from a man older than 75 in good health. Sequenced input: blood. Recombination connected TRBV20-1 to TRBJ2-3; the D gene is unclear. The DNA sequence reads TGCAGTGCTAGAGATCGATTCTCGAGCGGCACAGATACGCAGTATTTT. This translates into CSARDRFSSGTDTQYF.